These 16 T cell receptor beta chains share one sample of origin, sequenced in a study of blood T cell repertoires in COVID-19. Clones were read by immunoSEQ multiplex PCR, and TCRdb kept only the in-frame ones, dropping some. The table includes about 150,000 clones, approximately 84% detected once. Sequencing was performed on peripheral blood. These receptors were taken from a human donor in a cohort sampled during active COVID-19.

The chain uses TRBV2 and TRBJ2-5; D is possibly TRBD1 (6 bases). Looked up from germline, CDR1 is SNHLY and CDR2 is FYNNEI. This CDR3 has 16 residues. The V and J ends lost 2 bases and 1 base respectively, with 14 bases between them. The CDR3 region is CASSELGNRVQETQYF. As DNA, the CDR3 is TGTGCCAGCAGTGAACTGGGGAACAGGGTCCAAGAGACCCAGTACTTC.

The chain recombines TRBV5-1 with TRBJ2-3; 10 bases agree with TRBD1. The junction had 13 bases not matched to a gene; V was cut back by 5 bases and J by 1 base. The CDR3 is made up of 18 amino acids. Germline lookup yields CDR1 SGHRS and CDR2 YFSETQ. The CDR3 here is CASSNDSPGTGGTDTQYF. The CDR3 region has the DNA TGCGCCAGCAGTAATGACTCTCCCGGGACAGGGGGCACAGATACGCAGTATTTT. The complete variable domain, with remaining parts taken from reference TRBV5-1 and TRBJ2-3, reads KAGVTQTPRYLIKTRGQQVTLSCSPISGHRSVSWYQQTPGQGLQFLFEYFSETQRNKGNFPGRFSGRQFSNSRSEMNVSTLELGDSALYLCASSNDSPGTGGTDTQYFGPGTRLTVL.

This clone was observed a few times. The chain has TRBV19 and TRBJ1-5; 9 nucleotides line up with TRBD1. The CDR3 sequence is 17 residues long. CDR1 and CDR2 (germline): LNHDA, SQIVND (reference sequence). The V gene end was trimmed by 4 bases and the J gene end by 5 bases; junction bases not matched to a gene: 12. DNA of the CDR3: TGTGCCAGTAGTACCACAGGGGGCCCATCATCTTATCAGCCCCAGCATTTT. Amino acid sequence: CASSTTGGPSSYQPQHF.

V is TRBV19 and J is TRBJ1-2, with a tentative D call TRBD1 (6 bases). Looked up from germline, CDR1 is LNHDA and CDR2 is SQIVND (reference sequence). The CDR3 totals 14 residues. Deletions cut 6 bases from V and 5 bases from J, with 16 bases between. CDR3 sequence reads: CASSRRQDPYGYTF. CDR3 nucleotide sequence: TGTGCCAGTAGCCGGAGACAGGACCCATATGGCTACACCTTC.

V is TRBV3-1 (or the pseudogene TRBV3-2) and J is TRBJ1-3; no firm D call. In germline, CDR1 is LGHDT, CDR2 YNNKEL (reference sequence). The CDR3 covers 14 residues. Deletions cut 2 bases from V and 0 bases from J, with 5 bases between. CDR3 protein: CASSQRSSGNTIYF. The CDR3 nucleotides read TGTGCCAGCAGCCAACGTAGCTCTGGAAACACCATATATTTT.

The chain joins TRBV25-1 to TRBJ2-3; TRBD2 aligns across 13 bases. From germline, CDR1 is MGHDK and CDR2 SYGVNS. The CDR3 spans 16 residues. The V gene end was trimmed by 4 bases and the J gene end by 1 base; junction bases not matched to a gene: 2. CDR3 in amino acids: CASSGTSGGGTDTQYF. Written as DNA, the CDR3 is TGTGCCAGCAGTGGGACTAGCGGGGGTGGCACAGATACGCAGTATTTT.

The chain employs TRBV7-8 and TRBJ1-2, with no clear D. This CDR3 has 18 residues. Germline assignment: CDR1 SGHVS and CDR2 FQNEAQ. The germline V and J ends were trimmed by 0 bases and 0 bases, with 17 bases remaining between them. Here the CDR3 DNA reads TGTGCCAGCAGCTTAGCGGGAGGGCTGGGATACACTAACTATGGCTACACCTTC. It yields the protein CASSLAGGLGYTNYGYTF.

This sequence joins TRBV27 and TRBJ2-7; no definite D call. The CDR3 spans 12 residues. V was trimmed by 3 bases and J by 3 bases, leaving 6 bases between them. CDR1 is MNHEY, CDR2 SMNVEV, per germline (reference sequence). Written as DNA, the CDR3 is TGTGCCAGCAGTTTGTCAAACTACGAGCAGTACGTC. Amino acid sequence: CASSLSNYEQYV.

The V call is TRBV24-1, the J call TRBJ2-2; TRBD1 agrees at 8 bases. This CDR3 is 15 amino acids long. With 2 bases clipped from V and 5 bases from J, the junction kept 3 bases outside the gene matches. CDR1 and CDR2 from the germline V gene are KGHDR and SFDVKD. The CDR3: CATSDSGGATGELFF. The CDR3 DNA sequence: TGTGCCACCAGTGATTCAGGGGGCGCGACCGGGGAGCTGTTTTTT.

The genes are TRBV5-1 and TRBJ1-1; 10 nucleotides line up with TRBD1. The CDR3 covers 14 residues. Looked up from germline, CDR1 is SGHRS and CDR2 is YFSETQ. The ends lost 4 bases at V and 7 bases at J; junction bases unmatched: 7. CDR3 region: CASSPRQGAGEAFF. The CDR3 nucleotides are TGCGCCAGCAGCCCTCGACAGGGGGCGGGTGAAGCTTTCTTT.

The chain joins TRBV28 to TRBJ1-4, with 7 bases matching TRBD1. The trim removed 9 bases at V and 5 bases at J, leaving 21 bases unmatched. The CDR3 sequence is 18 residues long. CDR1 is MDHEN, CDR2 SYDVKM, per germline. The CDR3 loop reads CASRSDLQKQGLNEKLFF. In DNA form, the CDR3 reads TGTGCCAGTAGATCAGACCTACAAAAACAGGGGCTCAATGAAAAACTGTTTTTT.

V gene TRBV6-6 combines with J gene TRBJ1-4, with 9 bases that match TRBD1. The CDR3 runs 16 residues. The J segment lost 5 bases and the V segment lost 6 bases, leaving 10 bases of the junction unmatched. Germline V gene sequence: CDR1 MNHNY, CDR2 SVGAGI (reference sequence). This CDR3 reads CASSPPPGQGNEKLFF. The CDR3 DNA is TGTGCCAGCAGCCCCCCCCCGGGACAGGGAAATGAAAAACTGTTTTTT.

This chain joins TRBV3-1 (or the pseudogene TRBV3-2) and TRBJ1-5; D may be TRBD1 (5 bases). The ends were cut back, 2 bases at V and 3 bases at J, with 8 bases in the middle. Germline V CDR1 and CDR2: LGHDT, YNNKEL (reference sequence). The CDR3 length is 14 residues. CDR3 coding DNA: TGTGCCAGCAGCCAAAGACAGTTCAATCAGCCCCAGCATTTT. Its translation is CASSQRQFNQPQHF.

J is TRBJ1-1 and V is TRBV7-2; D gene uncertain. The CDR3 covers 14 residues. The ends were cut back, 1 base at V and 5 bases at J, with 11 bases in the middle. Germline CDR1 and CDR2: SGHTA and FQGNSA. Written as DNA, the CDR3 is TGTGCCAGCAGCTTAGTGTGGGGAGGGACTGAAGCTTTCTTT. This translates into CASSLVWGGTEAFF.

This sequence joins TRBV18 and TRBJ1-2, with D possibly matching TRBD1 (5 bases). The V gene lost 6 bases and the J gene lost 1 base, with 15 bases spanning the gap. The CDR3 has 15 amino acids. Germline-derived CDR1 and CDR2 are KGHSH and LQKENI. Written as DNA, the CDR3 is TGTGCCAGCTCCCCAAATCCCAGGGATAACTATGGCTACACCTTC. Translated, it gives CASSPNPRDNYGYTF.

The V call is TRBV15, the J call TRBJ2-1; TRBD2 aligns across 9 bases. Trimming at V came to 1 base and at J to 6 bases, leaving 10 bases not matched to a gene. This CDR3 is built from 17 residues. CDR1 is LNHNV and CDR2 is YYDKDF in the germline V gene (reference sequence). The CDR3 spells CATSRARGAGGLNEQFF. CDR3 sequence (DNA): TGTGCCACCAGCAGAGCCAGGGGGGCGGGAGGGCTCAATGAGCAGTTCTTC. The full variable domain, with the rest looked up from reference TRBV15 and TRBJ2-1, is DAMVIQNPRYQVTQFGKPVTLSCSQTLNHNVMYWYQQKSSQAPKLLFHYYDKDFNNEADTPDNFQSRRPNTSFCFLDIRSPGLGDTAMYLCATSRARGAGGLNEQFFGPGTRLTVL.